The following is a T cell receptor beta chain sequence with its context. Unique molecular identifiers were affixed to single, distinct cDNA molecules. Each CDR3 protein gets one entry after TCRdb re-called the 5' RACE reads with MiXCR. The sample lists more than 75,000 distinct CDR3 sequences, over 10% occurring once. This sample is drawn from a study of early T cells in non-severe SARS-CoV-2 infection. The CDR3 has 15 residues. Looked up from germline, CDR1 is SEHNR and CDR2 is FQNEAQ (reference sequence). V lost 6 bases, J lost 2 bases, and 7 bases stayed unmatched. Sequenced input: whole blood. The chain has TRBV7-9 and TRBJ2-1, with 7 bases fitting TRBD2. This clonotype was sampled from an adult who was a healthcare worker with PCR-confirmed SARS-CoV-2 infection or an uninfected control (not recorded which). The CDR3 here is CASRRLAGTYNEQFF. DNA for the CDR3: TGTGCCAGCAGGCGATTAGCGGGTACCTACAATGAGCAGTTCTTC.